The TCR beta chain under discussion was sequenced for a study of immune evolution from preneoplasia to lung adenocarcinoma. Across the study: HLA loss of heterozygosity: about 7% AIS, approximately 15% MIA, about 31% ADC, none AAH.

For this clone: As yet, its antigen is unknown.

Clones were read by immunoSEQ multiplex PCR, and TCRdb kept only the in-frame ones, dropping some. The table lists around 5,000 clones, approximately 85% of them singletons. J gave up 4 bases and V 5 bases, and 4 bases lay outside the gene matches. The germline gives CDR1 KGHSH, CDR2 LQKENI. The length of the CDR3 is 14 residues. Resections took place in Japan or China from about 2014 to 2018. Premalignant or tumor cells were enriched by macro-dissection after pathologic assessment. Study results and limitations: Top clone share appeared to fall from AAH through AIS, MIA, adenocarcinoma.

The sample was FFPE invasive lung adenocarcinoma tissue. The source is a person aged 45 to 59 with lung adenocarcinoma. This rearrangement joins TRBV18 to TRBJ2-7; 11 positions agree with TRBD1. CDR3 loop: CASSARDRGYEQYF. Here the CDR3 DNA reads TGTGCCAGCTCAGCCCGGGACAGGGGGTACGAGCAGTACTTC.